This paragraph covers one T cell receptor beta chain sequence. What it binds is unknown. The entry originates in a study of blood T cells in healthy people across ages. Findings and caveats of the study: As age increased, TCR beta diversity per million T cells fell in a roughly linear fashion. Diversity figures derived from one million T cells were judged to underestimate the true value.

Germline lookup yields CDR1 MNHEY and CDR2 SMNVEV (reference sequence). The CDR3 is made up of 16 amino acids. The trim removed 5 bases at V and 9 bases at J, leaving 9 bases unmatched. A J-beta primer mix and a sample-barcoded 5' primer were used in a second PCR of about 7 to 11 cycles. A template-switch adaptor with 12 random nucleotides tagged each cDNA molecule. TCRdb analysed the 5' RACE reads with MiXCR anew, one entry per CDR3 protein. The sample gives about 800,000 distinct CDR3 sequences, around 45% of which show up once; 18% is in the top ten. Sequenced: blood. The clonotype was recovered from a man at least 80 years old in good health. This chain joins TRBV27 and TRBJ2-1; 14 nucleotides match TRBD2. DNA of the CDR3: TGTGCCAGCAGTATCTCAAGACTAGCGGGAGGGAGTGAGCAGTTCTTC. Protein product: CASSISRLAGGSEQFF.